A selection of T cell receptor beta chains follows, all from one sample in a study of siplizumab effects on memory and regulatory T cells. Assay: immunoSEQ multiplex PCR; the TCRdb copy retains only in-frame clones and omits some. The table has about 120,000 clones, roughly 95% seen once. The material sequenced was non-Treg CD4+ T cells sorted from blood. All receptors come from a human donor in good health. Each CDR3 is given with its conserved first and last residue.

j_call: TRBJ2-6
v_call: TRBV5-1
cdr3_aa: CASNRLSSGANVLTF

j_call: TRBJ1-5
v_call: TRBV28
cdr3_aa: CASSAGGGNQPQHF

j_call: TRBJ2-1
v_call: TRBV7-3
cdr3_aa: CASSRTSGLGNEQFF

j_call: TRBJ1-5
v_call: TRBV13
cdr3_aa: CASALGGSNQPQHF

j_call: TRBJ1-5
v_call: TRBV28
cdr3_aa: CASSTGPPITPNQPQHF

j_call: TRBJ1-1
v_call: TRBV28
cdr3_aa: CASSLAQGEAFF

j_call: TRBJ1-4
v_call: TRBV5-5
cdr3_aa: CASSFRQGEEKLFF

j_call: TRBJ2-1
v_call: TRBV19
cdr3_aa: CASRGYNEQFF

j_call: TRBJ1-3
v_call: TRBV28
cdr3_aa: CASTNQGLSYGNTIYF

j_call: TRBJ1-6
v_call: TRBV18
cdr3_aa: CASSPAGGNSPLHF

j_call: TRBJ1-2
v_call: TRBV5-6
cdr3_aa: CASSPQHYGYTF

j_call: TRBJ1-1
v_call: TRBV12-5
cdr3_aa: CASGRNTEAFF

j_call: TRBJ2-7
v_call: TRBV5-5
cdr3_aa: CASSPTIGWVSTYEQYF

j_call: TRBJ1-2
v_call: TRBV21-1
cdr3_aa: CASSKLQKGGEKERYTF

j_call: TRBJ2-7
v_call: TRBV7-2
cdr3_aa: CASSLGTGLGEQYF

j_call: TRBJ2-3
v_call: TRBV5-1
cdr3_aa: CASSLAMSGGASDTQYF

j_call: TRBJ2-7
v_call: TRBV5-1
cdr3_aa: CASRGEQVGAYEQYF

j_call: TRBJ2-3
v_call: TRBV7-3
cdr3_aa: CASSLPLAGGVDTQYF

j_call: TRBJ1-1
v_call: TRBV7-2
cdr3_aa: CASSVTALNTEAFF

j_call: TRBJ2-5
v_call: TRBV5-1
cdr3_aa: CASSSGLAGVETQYF

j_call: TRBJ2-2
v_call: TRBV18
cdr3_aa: CASSPVQGRNTGELFF

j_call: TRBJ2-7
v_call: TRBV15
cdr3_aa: CATSRDLGQAYEQYF

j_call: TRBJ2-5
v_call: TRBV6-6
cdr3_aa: CASIRSRDREETQYF

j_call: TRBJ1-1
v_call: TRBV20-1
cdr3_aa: CSAPGTPAAFF

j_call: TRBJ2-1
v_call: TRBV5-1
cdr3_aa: CASSLAGGIGNEQFF

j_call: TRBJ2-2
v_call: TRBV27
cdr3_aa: CASREGAANTGELFF

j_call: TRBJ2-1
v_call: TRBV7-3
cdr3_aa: CASSLTGQPEINEQFF

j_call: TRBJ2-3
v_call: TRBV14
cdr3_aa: CASSQDLTDTQYF

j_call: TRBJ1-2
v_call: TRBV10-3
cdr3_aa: CAINPLQGYGYGYTF

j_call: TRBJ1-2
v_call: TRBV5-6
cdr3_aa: CASSLGTGNGYTF

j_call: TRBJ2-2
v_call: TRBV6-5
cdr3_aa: CASSSITGTGELFF

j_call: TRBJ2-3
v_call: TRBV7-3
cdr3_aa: CASSSRDRGPTDTQYF

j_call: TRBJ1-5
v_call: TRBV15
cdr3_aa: CATSRDQGGNQPQHF

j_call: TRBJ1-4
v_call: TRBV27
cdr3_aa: CASSSLTGGPNEKLFF

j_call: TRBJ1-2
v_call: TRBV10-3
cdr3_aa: CAISEGAQRPGYTF

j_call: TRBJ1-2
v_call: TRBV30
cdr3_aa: CAWSFGEAYGYTF

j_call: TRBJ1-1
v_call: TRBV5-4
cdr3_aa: CASSGDRWSTEAFF

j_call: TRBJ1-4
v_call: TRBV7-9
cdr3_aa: CASSLGGREKLFF

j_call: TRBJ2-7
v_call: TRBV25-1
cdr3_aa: CASSEERGYEQYF

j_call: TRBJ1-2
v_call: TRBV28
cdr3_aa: CASTLDLIQVSNYGYTF

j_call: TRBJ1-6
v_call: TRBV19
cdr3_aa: CASRPGQAHESPLHF

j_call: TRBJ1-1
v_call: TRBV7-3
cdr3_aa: CASSDRGQTEAFF

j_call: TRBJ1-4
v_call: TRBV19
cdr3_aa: CASTRNRGEKLFF

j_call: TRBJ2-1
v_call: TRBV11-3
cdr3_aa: CASSPARGTGGPNEQFF

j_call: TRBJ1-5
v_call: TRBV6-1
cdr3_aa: CASSVGSFSNQPQHF

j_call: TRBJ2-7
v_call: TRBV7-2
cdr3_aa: CASSDPSGVRYEQYF

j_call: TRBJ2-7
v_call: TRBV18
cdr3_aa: CASSETGVSTYEQYF

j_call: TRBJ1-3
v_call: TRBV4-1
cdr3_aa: CASSQLPGSGNTIYF

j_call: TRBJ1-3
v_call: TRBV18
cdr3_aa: CASSPPGTGSSGNTIYF

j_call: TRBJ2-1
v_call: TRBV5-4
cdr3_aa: CASSYFHGAGSNEQFF

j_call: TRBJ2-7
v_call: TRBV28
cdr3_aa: CASSFSTGGYEQYF

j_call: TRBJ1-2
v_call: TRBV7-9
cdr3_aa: CASSLLYGYTF

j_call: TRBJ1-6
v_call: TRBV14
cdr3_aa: CASSQVLNSPLHF

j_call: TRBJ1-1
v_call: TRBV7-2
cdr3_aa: CASSLNGGHEAFF